The table lists the clone carrying this TCR beta chain with a count of one. Its antigen is currently unknown. The record originates from a study of T cell responses to AZD1222 COVID-19 vaccine. For the study at large: It was second doses at about 4 or about 12 weeks that were pooled. Points from the study as a whole: Spike-specific TCR breadth and depth went up after people got two AZD1222 doses. Clonal diversity was possibly underestimated, and white British individuals and females predominated among donors. Variant regions that are unmutated are reportedly the target of nearly half of spike-specific TCRs.

V gave up 2 bases and J gave up 8 bases, with 13 bases separating them. CDR3 length equals 13 residues. Per the germline V gene, CDR1 is KGHSH and CDR2 is LQKENI. The assay was immunoSEQ multiplex PCR, and TCRdb's table has in-frame clones only and misses some. In the table there are approximately 84,000 clones, around 90% of which are singletons. The chain has TRBV18 and TRBJ2-7; tentatively, D is TRBD1 (5 bases). This sequence was found in an adult in good health. Here the sequenced sample was peripheral blood, taken on day 0 of AZD1222 vaccination. The CDR3 protein is CASSPEQAEKQYF. In nucleotides, the CDR3 is TGTGCCAGCTCACCAGAACAGGCCGAGAAGCAGTACTTC.